This record looks at one T cell receptor beta chain sequence and its context. Its specificity is not known. The study ran its PCR with 60 Vbeta and 13 Jbeta primers. Measured with immunoSEQ multiplex PCR; TCRdb has only the in-frame clones, and not every one. Here the sample spans 150,000 or so clones, roughly 75% being singletons. This entry is derived from a study of cytomegalovirus exposure and HLA in healthy donors. Overall study context: 81% of some 390 genotyped donors fell in the Caucasian-associated ancestry cluster. General observations from the study: Most TCR beta V segments were productive about 87% or about 30% of the time in an earlier analysis.

Germline V gene lookup returns CDR1 MNHEY and CDR2 SMNVEV (reference sequence). V lost 4 bases to trimming and J lost 11 bases, with 9 bases between them. The CDR3 consists of 11 residues. Sequenced: PBMCs. This receptor was taken from a man aged 18-30 years in good health and CMV-seropositive. The J gene is TRBJ2-1, the V gene TRBV27, with a possible D match to TRBD1 (6 bases). The CDR3 coding sequence is TGTGCCAGCAGTTCGGACAGAAAGCAGTTCTTC. The encoded protein is CASSSDRKQFF.